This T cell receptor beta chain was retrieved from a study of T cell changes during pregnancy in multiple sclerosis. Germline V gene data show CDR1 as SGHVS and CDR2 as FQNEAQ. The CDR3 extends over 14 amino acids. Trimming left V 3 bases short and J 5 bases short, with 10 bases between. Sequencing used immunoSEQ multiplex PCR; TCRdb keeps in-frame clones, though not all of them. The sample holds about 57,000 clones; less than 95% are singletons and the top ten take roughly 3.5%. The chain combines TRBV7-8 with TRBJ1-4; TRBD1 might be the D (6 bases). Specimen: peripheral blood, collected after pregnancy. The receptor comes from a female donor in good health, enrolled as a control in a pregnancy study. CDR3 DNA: TGTGCCAGCAGCTTCGGACAGCACAATGAAAAACTGTTTTTT. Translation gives CASSFGQHNEKLFF.